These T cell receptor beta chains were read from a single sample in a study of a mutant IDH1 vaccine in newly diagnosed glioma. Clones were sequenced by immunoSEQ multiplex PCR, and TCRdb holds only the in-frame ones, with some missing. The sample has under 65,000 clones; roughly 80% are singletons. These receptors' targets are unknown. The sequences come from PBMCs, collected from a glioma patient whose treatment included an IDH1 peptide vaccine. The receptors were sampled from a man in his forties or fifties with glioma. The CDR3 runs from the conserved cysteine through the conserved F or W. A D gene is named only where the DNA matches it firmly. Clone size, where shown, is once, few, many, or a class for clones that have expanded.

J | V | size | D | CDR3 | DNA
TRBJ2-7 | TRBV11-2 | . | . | CASRNWKQGFPYEQYF | TGTGCCAGCAGAAATTGGAAGCAGGGGTTCCCCTACGAGCAGTACTTC
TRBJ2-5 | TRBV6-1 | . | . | CASSGAPGETQYF | TGTGCCAGCAGTGGGGCCCCAGGGGAGACCCAGTACTTC
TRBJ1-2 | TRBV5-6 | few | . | CASSDQGKANYGYTF | TGTGCCAGCAGCGACCAAGGCAAAGCTAACTATGGCTACACCTTC
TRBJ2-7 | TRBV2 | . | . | CASEEGGSSGYEQYF | TGTGCCAGCGAGGAGGGGGGCTCATCAGGGTACGAGCAGTACTTC
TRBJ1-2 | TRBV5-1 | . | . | CASSLGPGEASANYGYTF | TGCGCCAGCAGCTTGGGACCCGGGGAGGCCTCCGCTAACTATGGCTACACCTTC
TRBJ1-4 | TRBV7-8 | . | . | CASKQGLPATNEKLFF | TGTGCCAGCAAGCAAGGTCTGCCTGCAACTAATGAAAAACTGTTTTTT
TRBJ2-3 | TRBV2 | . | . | CASRLGLVTDTQYF | TGTGCCAGCAGATTGGGACTCGTCACAGATACGCAGTATTTT
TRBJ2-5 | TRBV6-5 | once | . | CASSRWKGETQYF | TGTGCCAGCAGCCGATGGAAGGGAGAGACCCAGTACTTC
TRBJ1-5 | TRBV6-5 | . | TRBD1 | CASSYGQGTQPQHF | TGTGCCAGCAGTTACGGACAGGGGACTCAGCCCCAGCATTTT
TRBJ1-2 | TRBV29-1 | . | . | CSVRLGYGYTF | TGCAGCGTTAGACTAGGCTATGGCTACACCTTC
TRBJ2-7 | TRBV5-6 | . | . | CASSLGRLHEQYF | TGTGCCAGCAGCTTGGGACGTCTCCACGAGCAGTACTTC
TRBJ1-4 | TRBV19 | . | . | CASSPNEKLFF | TGTGCCAGTAGTCCCAATGAAAAACTGTTTTTT
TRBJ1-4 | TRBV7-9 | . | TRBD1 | CASSLPTGTANEKLFF | TGTGCCAGCAGCCTGCCTACCGGGACAGCAAATGAAAAACTGTTTTTT
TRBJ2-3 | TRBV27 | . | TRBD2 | CAIRTSGFVNTQYF | TGTGCCATCCGGACTAGCGGGTTTGTCAATACGCAGTATTTT
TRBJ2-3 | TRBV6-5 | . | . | CASRSADTQYF | TGTGCCAGCCGTAGCGCAGATACGCAGTATTTT
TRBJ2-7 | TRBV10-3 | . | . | CATHRDLTYEQYF | TGTGCCACCCACCGGGACTTAACCTACGAGCAGTACTTC
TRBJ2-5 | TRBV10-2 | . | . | CASSEIDGYQETQYF | TGCGCCAGCAGTGAAATCGACGGGTACCAAGAGACCCAGTACTTC
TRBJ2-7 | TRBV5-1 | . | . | CASSRDEVGSYEQYF | TGCGCCAGCAGCCGCGACGAAGTGGGGAGTTACGAGCAGTACTTC
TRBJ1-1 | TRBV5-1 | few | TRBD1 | CASSLNVGQEAFF | TGCGCCAGCAGCTTGAATGTGGGACAGGAAGCTTTCTTT
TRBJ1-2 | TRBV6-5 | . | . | CASSLRGIANYGYTF | TGTGCCAGCAGCTTACGGGGGATTGCTAACTATGGCTACACCTTC
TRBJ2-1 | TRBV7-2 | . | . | CASSLGKGHNEQFF | TGTGCCAGCAGCTTAGGAAAGGGCCACAATGAGCAGTTCTTC
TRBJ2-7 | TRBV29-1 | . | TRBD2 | CSENLLAGEFSYEQYF | TGCAGCGAGAACCTTCTAGCGGGAGAGTTCTCCTACGAGCAGTACTTC
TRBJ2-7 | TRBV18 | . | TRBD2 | CASSPGAGESYEQYF | TGTGCCAGCTCACCAGGGGCGGGGGAGTCCTACGAGCAGTACTTC
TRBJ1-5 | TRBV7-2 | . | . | CASSLIGVNQPQHF | TGTGCCAGCAGCTTAATAGGGGTCAATCAGCCCCAGCATTTT
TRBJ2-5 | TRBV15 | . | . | CATSRGRQGVQETQYF | TGTGCCACCAGCAGAGGCCGCCAGGGCGTTCAAGAGACCCAGTACTTC
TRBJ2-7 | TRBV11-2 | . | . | CASRSGGQSYEQYF | TGTGCCAGCCGGAGTGGAGGACAGAGCTACGAGCAGTACTTC
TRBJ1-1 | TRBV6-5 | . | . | CASTPRGGQNTEAFF | TGTGCCAGCACCCCCCGGGGGGGGCAGAACACTGAAGCTTTCTTT
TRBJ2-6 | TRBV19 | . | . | CASSILGTAGSGANVLTF | TGTGCCAGTAGTATACTCGGGACGGCCGGCTCTGGGGCCAACGTCCTGACTTTC
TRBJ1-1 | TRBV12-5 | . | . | CASGLVGGYTEAFF | TGTGCTAGTGGTTTGGTGGGTGGCTACACTGAAGCTTTCTTT
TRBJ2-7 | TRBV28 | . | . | CASSLSPPYLGGSYEQYF | TGTGCCAGCAGCCTGAGCCCCCCGTATCTTGGCGGCTCCTACGAGCAGTACTTC
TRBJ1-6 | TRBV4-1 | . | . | CASSRSGDSYNSPLHF | TGCGCCAGCAGCCGGAGCGGGGACTCCTATAATTCACCCCTCCACTTT
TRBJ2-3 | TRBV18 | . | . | CASSPFPGVGSTDTQYF | TGTGCCAGCTCACCCTTTCCGGGGGTTGGGAGCACAGATACGCAGTATTTT
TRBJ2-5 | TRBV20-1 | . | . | CSAGLQETQYF | TGCAGTGCTGGGTTACAAGAGACCCAGTACTTC
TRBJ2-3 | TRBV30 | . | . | CACRKIDTQYF | TGTGCCTGTAGAAAAATAGATACGCAGTATTTT
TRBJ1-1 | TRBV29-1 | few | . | CSVPEAFF | TGCAGCGTTCCAGAAGCTTTCTTT
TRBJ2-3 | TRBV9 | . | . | CASSVGASGTDTQYF | TGTGCCAGCAGCGTAGGGGCTAGCGGCACAGATACGCAGTATTTT